This T cell receptor (beta chain) originates from a study of OX40 agonist ivuxolimab in advanced cancers. The sample holds a few counts of this clone. Germline loops: CDR1 MNHEY, CDR2 SVGAGI. Trimming removed 2 bases from V and 2 bases from J, with 9 bases in between. The CDR3 spans 14 residues. The data were produced by immunoSEQ multiplex PCR, yet TCRdb's version contains in-frame clones alone and is incomplete. The sample consists of approximately 30,000 clones, around four fifths of them appearing once. The rearrangement joins TRBV6-5 to TRBJ1-1; the D is unclear. The TCR was taken from an adult with an advanced solid tumor such as melanoma, head and neck, liver or kidney cancer. The starting material was CD4+ or CD8+ T cells sorted from blood, obtained in a trial of the OX40 agonist ivuxolimab. The CDR3 coding sequence is TGTGCCAGCAGTTACAAAAGGGAAAACACTGAAGCTTTCTTT. Residues: CASSYKRENTEAFF.